One TCR beta chain is described in this entry. The source of the sample is a study of T cell changes during pregnancy in multiple sclerosis. V dropped 5 bases and J dropped 6; count of bases not matched to a gene: 12. Germline V gene lookup returns CDR1 LNHDA and CDR2 SQIVND (reference sequence). The CDR3 sequence is 16 residues long. Data came from immunoSEQ multiplex PCR; TCRdb stores just in-frame clones and leaves some out. Of roughly 79,000 clones detected, around nine tenths appear once; the ten largest clones hold 0.43%. The source was CD4+ T cells from peripheral blood mononuclear cells, collected before pregnancy. The chain combines TRBV19 with TRBJ1-5; TRBD1 agrees at 8 bases. This receptor was identified in a female donor with multiple sclerosis, enrolled in a pregnancy study. The CDR3 here is CASSVSDRGGGQPQHF. For the CDR3, the DNA is TGTGCCAGTAGTGTCTCCGACAGGGGCGGGGGTCAGCCCCAGCATTTT.